This T cell receptor (beta chain) was documented in a study of Ad26.COV2.S vaccination and SARS-CoV-2 variants. Overall study: This donor came from the COV1001 trial of Ad26.COV2.S.

Stated treatment: some 20 received Ad26.COV2.S at low or high dose, single or two shots; about five received placebo; per-sample allocation not given. Samples were taken on day 63 after the first vaccine or placebo injection. An Ad26 vector was used to express Wuhan-strain SARS-CoV-2 spike as the vaccine. CDR1 is SGHNT, CDR2 YYREEE, per germline (reference sequence). This CDR3 contains 14 residues. V shed 4 bases and J shed 3 bases, with 11 bases lying between them. Some clones are missing from TCRdb's copy, which holds only in-frame ones; the method was immunoSEQ multiplex PCR. The repertoire holds 430,000 or so clones, with 89% as singletons.

This receptor was identified in a person between 18 and 65 years old who received the Ad26.COV2.S COVID-19 vaccine or a placebo. The sample was peripheral blood, taken in a trial of Ad26.COV2.S vaccine versus placebo. The chain employs TRBV5-4 and TRBJ1-3; D call uncertain. CDR3 residues: CASSRSPGGNTIYF. The CDR3 bases are TGTGCCAGCAGCCGTTCGCCCGGTGGAAACACCATATATTTT. The variable domain in full, completed from reference TRBV5-4 and TRBJ1-3, reads ETGVTQSPTHLIKTRGQQVTLRCSSQSGHNTVSWYQQALGQGPQFIFQYYREEENGRGNFPPRFSGLQFPNYSSELNVNALELDDSALYLCASSRSPGGNTIYFGEGSWLTVV.